Given below is one T cell receptor (beta chain) in context. V shed 2 bases, J shed 2 bases, and the junction held 2 bases outside the gene matches. Germline V lookup: CDR1 MDHEN, CDR2 SYDVKM. This CDR3 is built from 14 residues. These data originate in a study of T cells in Graves' hyperthyroidism and ophthalmopathy. Across the study: Blood was drawn when the patient was first diagnosed and still untreated.

Patients aged 18 to 65 had newly diagnosed hyperthyroidism that had lasted under 2 months. Researchers barred patients who had uncontrolled infection, other autoimmune disease, pregnancy or lactation. TCR beta CDR3 regions were amplified from RNA transcripts. HTBI primers were employed in a first-round RT-PCR of the TCR CDR3. TCRdb reanalysed the multiplex PCR reads using MiXCR and keeps one entry per CDR3 protein. The repertoire holds 370,000 or so distinct CDR3 sequences, with 13% as singletons. Sequencing was carried out using blood. This receptor was obtained from a man aged 25 to 40 with Graves' hyperthyroidism that later progressed to Graves' ophthalmopathy. The J gene is TRBJ1-2, the V gene TRBV28; the match to TRBD1 covers 7 bases. This CDR3 is CASSLEGANYGYTF. CDR3 nucleotides: TGTGCCAGCAGTTTAGAGGGGGCGAACTATGGCTACACCTTC.